The 17 T cell receptor beta chains below come from one sample, sequenced in a study of blood T cell repertoires in COVID-19. Repertoires were generated with immunoSEQ multiplex PCR, while TCRdb's copy carries only in-frame clones and drops some. The table lists 150,000 or so clones, roughly 87% of them singletons, with approximately 4.3% in the top ten. Source material: PBMCs or T cells enriched from blood (not recorded which). The receptors stem from a woman aged 35 to 49 who had been exposed to COVID-19.

V is TRBV27 and J is TRBJ1-3; 9 bases fit TRBD1. Trimming cost V 5 bases and J 3 bases; bases outside gene matches: 17. The CDR3 extends over 19 amino acids. CDR1 and CDR2 from the germline V gene are MNHEY and SMNVEV (reference sequence). The CDR3 sequence is CASSLRDRDSFRFGNTIYF. CDR3 bases: TGTGCCAGCAGTCTCCGGGACAGGGACAGTTTTAGGTTTGGAAACACCATATATTTT.

CDR3 sequence (DNA): TGTGCCAGCAGCGATTACAGGGCCGGCTATGGCTACACCTTC. Protein product: CASSDYRAGYGYTF. This chain uses TRBV11-2 with TRBJ1-2; maybe TRBD1 (6 bases). Germline CDR1 SGHAT, CDR2 FQNNGV. The CDR3 spans 14 residues. Trimming left V 5 bases short and J 4 bases short, with 14 bases between.

The chain joins TRBV19 to TRBJ2-1; 9 nucleotides align to TRBD1. The ends lost 4 bases at V and 7 bases at J; junction bases unmatched: 8. This CDR3 is built from 15 residues. Per the germline V gene, CDR1 is LNHDA and CDR2 is SQIVND (reference sequence). CDR3 loop: CASSKPGTGPNEQFF. The DNA of the CDR3 is TGTGCCAGTAGTAAACCCGGGACAGGGCCAAATGAGCAGTTCTTC.

The chain employs TRBV9 and TRBJ1-1, with 8 bases that match TRBD1. Trimming removed 3 bases from V and 1 base from J; junction bases left unmatched: 5. Looked up from germline, CDR1 is SGDLS and CDR2 is YYNGEE. The CDR3 has 15 amino acids. CDR3 DNA: TGTGCCAGCAGCGCAATGGGACAGGCGAACACTGAAGCTTTCTTT. As protein: CASSAMGQANTEAFF.

V usage is TRBV19 and J usage is TRBJ1-4, with D maybe TRBD1 (5 bases). CDR3 size: 15 residues. Germline V gene sequence: CDR1 LNHDA, CDR2 SQIVND (reference sequence). Trimming took off 4 bases at V and 5 bases at J, with 14 bases between the two ends. In nucleotides, the CDR3 is TGTGCCAGTAGTAGTCAGGGTGGAAAAAATGAAAAACTGTTTTTT. This codes for CASSSQGGKNEKLFF.

The chain carries TRBV6-6 and TRBJ2-1; 14 nucleotides line up with TRBD2. This CDR3 comprises 16 residues. Germline assignment: CDR1 MNHNY and CDR2 SVGAGI (reference sequence). The V gene end was trimmed by 6 bases and the J gene end by 9 bases; junction bases not matched to a gene: 10. CDR3 in DNA: TGTGCCAGCAGGATGACTAGCGGGGGGGCTTTGCGTGAGCAGTTCTTC. Residues: CASRMTSGGALREQFF.

V usage is TRBV6-5 and J usage is TRBJ2-7, with 10 bases matching TRBD2. Germline CDR1 reads MNHEY; CDR2 reads SVGAGI. The CDR3 spans 15 residues. J gave up 6 bases and V 0 bases, and 5 bases lay outside the gene matches. CDR3 region: CASSYSPSGSTEQYF. The CDR3 DNA follows: TGTGCCAGCAGTTACTCGCCTAGCGGGAGTACCGAGCAGTACTTC.

V and J are TRBV18 and TRBJ2-5; a weak D match, TRBD2 (5 bases). The CDR3 has 14 residues. The V end lost 0 bases, the J end lost 5 bases, and 10 bases lay between the germline ends. CDR1 is KGHSH, CDR2 LQKENI, per germline. CDR3 nucleotides: TGTGCCAGCTCACCACCCGCCGGCGGGGAGACCCAGTACTTC. The encoded protein is CASSPPAGGETQYF.

For the CDR3, the DNA is TGTGCCAGCAGTTCGCATTCGACAGGGCAAGAGACCCAGTACTTC. It yields the protein CASSSHSTGQETQYF. The chain recombines TRBV28 with TRBJ2-5, with 7 bases fitting TRBD1. CDR1 MDHEN and CDR2 SYDVKM come from the germline V gene. This CDR3 has 15 residues. V shed 4 bases, J shed 2 bases, and the junction held 7 bases outside the gene matches.

The chain joins TRBV7-9 to TRBJ2-7; no clear D. The ends were cut back, 2 bases at V and 0 bases at J, with 11 bases in the middle. Germline V gene data show CDR1 as SEHNR and CDR2 as FQNEAQ (reference sequence). CDR3 length: 15 residues. The CDR3 nucleotides are TGTGCCAGCAGCTTACAGACTGAGAGCTCCTACGAGCAGTACTTC. Translated: CASSLQTESSYEQYF.

The rearrangement uses TRBV9 and TRBJ2-7; D uncertain. CDR1 is SGDLS and CDR2 is YYNGEE in the germline V gene. V lost 2 bases and J 3 bases, leaving 15 bases between the germline ends. The CDR3 loop spans 15 amino acids. CDR3 in DNA: TGTGCCAGCAGCGTGGCAGGAACTTACGTCTACGAGCAGTACTTC. Translated: CASSVAGTYVYEQYF.

This chain joins TRBV19 and TRBJ1-4; D not resolved. V dropped 5 bases and J dropped 8 bases, with 15 bases sitting between them. Germline CDR1 LNHDA, CDR2 SQIVND (reference sequence). CDR3 length: 14 amino acids. The CDR3 DNA reads as TGTGCCAGTAGTCCACGGGGAGACGGCGAAAAACTGTTTTTT. The encoded protein is CASSPRGDGEKLFF.

The chain links TRBV19 to TRBJ2-7, with 8 bases aligning to TRBD2. CDR3 length: 14 amino acids. The germline V gene encodes CDR1 LNHDA and CDR2 SQIVND (reference sequence). After removal of 4 bases from V and 5 bases from J, the junction contained 7 bases not matched to a gene. CDR3 loop: CASSSTAGVDEQYF. DNA for the CDR3: TGTGCCAGTAGTAGTACAGCGGGAGTCGACGAGCAGTACTTC.

The chain combines TRBV9 with TRBJ2-1; 11 bases align to TRBD2. The germline V gene has CDR1 SGDLS and CDR2 YYNGEE. The CDR3 sequence is 15 residues long. V was pared by 7 bases and J by 7 bases, with 10 bases of the junction left unmatched. The CDR3 DNA is TGTGCCAGCTCACATAGCGGGGGGGCCGGGAATGAGCAGTTCTTC. As protein: CASSHSGGAGNEQFF.

V usage is TRBV9 and J usage is TRBJ1-3; no clear D. The V end was cut by 2 bases, the J end by 0 bases, with 9 bases between. The CDR3 runs 15 residues. Germline CDR1 is SGDLS and CDR2 is YYNGEE. CDR3 loop: CASSVDGSSGNTIYF. The CDR3 DNA is TGTGCCAGCAGCGTCGACGGGTCCTCTGGAAACACCATATATTTT.

This clone has more than one count but fewer than ten. The chain combines TRBV19 with TRBJ1-3; TRBD1 is a possible D gene (6 bases). This CDR3 is built from 14 residues. Trimming removed 6 bases at V and 2 bases at J, with 11 bases between. Germline V gene sequence: CDR1 LNHDA, CDR2 SQIVND (reference sequence). CDR3 sequence (DNA): TGTGCCAGTAGCTTGACAGGCACTGGAAACACCATATATTTT. Amino acid sequence: CASSLTGTGNTIYF.

The chain has TRBV2 and TRBJ1-1; D is uncertain. This CDR3 spans 13 amino acids. From germline, CDR1 is SNHLY and CDR2 FYNNEI. Trimming pared 0 bases from V and 7 bases from J, leaving 9 bases between. The CDR3 sequence: CASSEAPGVEAFF. Here the CDR3 DNA reads TGTGCCAGCAGTGAAGCGCCGGGAGTTGAAGCTTTCTTT.